The 21 T cell receptor beta chains reported below all come from one sample, sequenced in a study of PD-L1 blockade in urothelial cancer. The time point is: pretreatment peripheral blood. The protocol was immunoSEQ multiplex PCR, while the TCRdb copy is restricted to in-frame clones and leaves out a portion. This table holds approximately 56,000 clones, less than 90% found once. This sample comprised PBMCs, obtained around atezolizumab (anti-PD-L1) treatment. These receptors all come from a man between 65 and 79 years old with urothelial cancer.

J is TRBJ2-2 and V is TRBV6-5, with 10 bases aligning to TRBD1. The CDR3 runs to 15 residues. V shed 5 bases and J 1 base; nucleotides not matched to a gene: 1. The V gene's germline CDR1 is MNHEY and CDR2 SVGAGI. CDR3 nucleotide sequence: TGTGCCAGCAGTGGGACAGGGGTGAACACCGGGGAGCTGTTTTTT. Protein: CASSGTGVNTGELFF.

The gene calls are TRBV5-1 and TRBJ2-2, with a possible D match to TRBD1 (5 bases). Per the germline V gene, CDR1 is SGHRS and CDR2 is YFSETQ. The CDR3 runs to 14 residues. The V end was cut by 3 bases, the J end by 2 bases, with 8 bases between. CDR3 amino acids: CASSWQGNTGELFF. CDR3 DNA: TGCGCCAGCAGCTGGCAGGGTAACACCGGGGAGCTGTTTTTT.

This chain uses TRBV5-1 with TRBJ2-2; TRBD2 matches 8 bases. This CDR3 spans 19 amino acids. V shed 1 base, J shed 4 bases, and the junction held 15 bases outside the gene matches. CDR1 is SGHRS and CDR2 is YFSETQ in the germline V gene. The CDR3 is CASSLYSIPSGGPTGELFF. The CDR3 nucleotides read TGCGCCAGCAGCTTGTACTCCATCCCTTCGGGAGGGCCCACCGGGGAGCTGTTTTTT.

The chain combines TRBV5-1 with TRBJ2-3; 7 bases fit TRBD2. Germline trimming cut 0 bases from V and 3 bases from J; bases unmatched to any gene: 7. The CDR3 is made up of 16 amino acids. The germline V gene encodes CDR1 SGHRS and CDR2 YFSETQ. The CDR3 nucleotides read TGCGCCAGCAGCTTGGACGGCGGGAGTGGGACAGATACGCAGTATTTT. Translated, it gives CASSLDGGSGTDTQYF.

J is TRBJ2-1 and V is TRBV29-1; 9 nucleotides line up with TRBD1. J lost 3 bases, V lost 4 bases, and 1 base had no gene match. CDR1 SQVTM and CDR2 ANQGSEA come from the germline V gene. There are 13 residues in the CDR3. DNA of the CDR3: TGCAGCGTTGTGGGACAGGGCTACAATGAGCAGTTCTTC. This codes for CSVVGQGYNEQFF.

This chain links TRBV6-5 with TRBJ1-1, with 10 bases fitting TRBD1. CDR1 is MNHEY, CDR2 SVGAGI, per germline. The ends lost 3 bases at V and 3 bases at J; junction bases unmatched: 4. The CDR3 is 15 residues long. CDR3 bases: TGTGCCAGCAGTTATCGGGACAGGGGTTACACTGAAGCTTTCTTT. Amino acid sequence: CASSYRDRGYTEAFF.

This clone has a single count. The V gene is TRBV5-4, the J gene TRBJ1-2; 8 bases match TRBD1. Germline CDR1 and CDR2: SGHNT and YYREEE (reference sequence). V shed 3 bases and J 4 bases; nucleotides not matched to a gene: 5. The CDR3 loop spans 14 amino acids. DNA for the CDR3: TGTGCCAGCAGCTCAACAGGGGGATCCTATGGCTACACCTTC. The encoded protein is CASSSTGGSYGYTF.

The CDR3 nucleotides are TGCGCCAGCAGCCAAGATCGAGAGACCCAGTACTTC. It translates to CASSQDRETQYF. The rearrangement uses TRBV4-1 and TRBJ2-5; D remains ambiguous. The germline CDR1 and CDR2 sequences are MGHRA and YSYEKL. Trimming took 0 bases from V and 4 from J, leaving 3 bases between them. This CDR3 is 12 amino acids long.

This clone was counted once. The chain employs TRBV30 and TRBJ1-3; tentative D call: TRBD1 (6 bases). The germline V gene encodes CDR1 GTSNPN and CDR2 SVGIG (reference sequence). V gave up 4 bases and J gave up 0 bases, with 19 bases separating them. The CDR3 runs to 17 residues. The CDR3 sequence is CAWTFSLGHPSGNTIYF. The CDR3 nucleotides are TGTGCCTGGACCTTTTCTTTGGGACATCCCTCTGGAAACACCATATATTTT.

The chain couples TRBV19 to TRBJ2-5, with a possible D match to TRBD2 (5 bases). V lost 3 bases and J 5 bases, leaving 10 bases between the germline ends. Germline CDR1 reads LNHDA; CDR2 reads SQIVND (reference sequence). This CDR3 region has 13 residues. This chain's CDR3 is CASSMSRRETQYF. CDR3 bases: TGTGCCAGTAGTATGAGTCGGAGGGAGACCCAGTACTTC.

The chain is built from TRBV19 and TRBJ2-7; D remains unclear. Germline V CDR1 and CDR2: LNHDA, SQIVND (reference sequence). Between the trimmed V and J ends, which lost 4 bases and 2 bases, there was a span of 15 bases. This CDR3 comprises 15 residues. CDR3 sequence (DNA): TGTGCCAGTAGTACGACGTTTGTCAGCGCCTACGAGCAGTACTTC. Residues: CASSTTFVSAYEQYF.

This chain links TRBV28 with TRBJ2-1; a weak D match, TRBD2 (7 bases). The germline V gene encodes CDR1 MDHEN and CDR2 SYDVKM. Trimming removed 8 bases from V and 9 bases from J, with 11 bases in between. CDR3 length: 11 amino acids. CDR3 amino acids: CASRGAGEQFF. As DNA, the CDR3 is TGTGCCAGCCGGGGGGCAGGTGAGCAGTTCTTC. The full variable domain, with the rest looked up from reference TRBV28 and TRBJ2-1, is DVKVTQSSRYLVKRTGEKVFLECVQDMDHENMFWYRQDPGLGLRLIYFSYDVKMKEKGDIPEGYSVSREKKERFSLILESASTNQTSMYLCASRGAGEQFFGPGTRLTVL.

This rearrangement joins TRBV5-6 to TRBJ1-1; a possible D gene is TRBD1 (5 bases). Deletions cut 3 bases from V and 4 bases from J, with 22 bases between. The CDR3 contains 17 residues. Germline V gene lookup returns CDR1 SGHDT and CDR2 YYEEEE. The CDR3 DNA reads as TGTGCCAGCAGCTCCAGCCTCACAGGTCAATTGGTCACTGAAGCTTTCTTT. It encodes CASSSSLTGQLVTEAFF. Filled out from reference TRBV5-6 and TRBJ1-1, the complete variable domain reads DAGVTQSPTHLIKTRGQQVTLRCSPKSGHDTVSWYQQALGQGPQFIFQYYEEEERQRGNFPDRFSGHQFPNYSSELNVNALLLGDSALYLCASSSSLTGQLVTEAFFGQGTRLTVV.

Here the CDR3 reads CASSLTGTNNEQFF. CDR3 coding DNA: TGCGCCAGCAGCTTAACCGGGACTAACAATGAGCAGTTCTTC. The rearrangement joins TRBV5-1 to TRBJ2-1; 7 nucleotides align to TRBD2. The CDR3 is 14 residues long. Germline values: CDR1 SGHRS, CDR2 YFSETQ. V lost 2 bases, J lost 5 bases, and 4 bases stayed unmatched.

The V gene is TRBV6-5, the J gene TRBJ1-2, with a tentative D call TRBD1 (6 bases). Between the trimmed V and J ends, which lost 7 bases and 5 bases, there was a span of 17 bases. Germline-derived CDR1 and CDR2 are MNHEY and SVGAGI. CDR3 length equals 14 residues. The chain's CDR3 is CASTGGGEVYGYTF. The CDR3 bases are TGTGCCAGCACCGGCGGGGGCGAGGTGTATGGCTACACCTTC.

This chain links TRBV5-5 with TRBJ1-4; D may be TRBD1 (5 bases). Trimming shortened V by 4 bases and J by 8 bases, and 18 bases separated the two germline ends. Germline V gene sequence: CDR1 SGHKS, CDR2 YYEKEE (reference sequence). CDR3 length: 15 amino acids. The CDR3 here is CASSPTAGGPEKLFF. In DNA, the CDR3 is TGTGCCAGCAGCCCGACGGCGGGGGGACCCGAAAAACTGTTTTTT.

The chain couples TRBV7-9 to TRBJ2-5; 10 nucleotides match TRBD2. This CDR3 is built from 16 residues. The V segment lost 3 bases and the J segment 5 bases; nucleotides outside the gene matches: 9. In germline, CDR1 is SEHNR, CDR2 FQNEAQ (reference sequence). CDR3 sequence (DNA): TGTGCCAGCAGCTTGAGCGGGAGGGCCTCGGTGGAGACCCAGTACTTC. This codes for CASSLSGRASVETQYF. Drawing the rest from reference TRBV7-9 and TRBJ2-5, the complete variable domain is DTGVSQNPRHKITKRGQNVTFRCDPISEHNRLYWYRQTLGQGPEFLTYFQNEAQLEKSRLLSDRFSAERPKGSFSTLEIQRTEQGDSAMYLCASSLSGRASVETQYFGPGTRLLVL.

The chain is built from TRBV5-1 and TRBJ2-5, with D unresolved. CDR1 SGHRS and CDR2 YFSETQ come from the germline V gene. V lost 2 bases and J lost 4, with 6 bases in between. The CDR3 contains 12 residues. The CDR3 here is CASSLPGETQYF. The CDR3 bases are TGCGCCAGCAGCTTACCGGGAGAGACCCAGTACTTC. Based on the CDR3 plus reference TRBV5-1 and TRBJ2-5, the full variable domain is KAGVTQTPRYLIKTRGQQVTLSCSPISGHRSVSWYQQTPGQGLQFLFEYFSETQRNKGNFPGRFSGRQFSNSRSEMNVSTLELGDSALYLCASSLPGETQYFGPGTRLLVL.

V gene TRBV7-9 combines with J gene TRBJ2-3; D possibly corresponds to TRBD1 (8 bases). Trimming removed 5 bases from V and 14 bases from J, with 35 bases in between. This CDR3 contains 18 residues. Germline CDR1 and CDR2: SEHNR and FQNEAQ (reference sequence). The CDR3 here is CASSPYRGDRTPHRYAYF. The CDR3 DNA follows: TGTGCCAGCAGCCCCTATCGGGGGGACAGGACCCCGCACAGATACGCGTATTTT.

This chain links TRBV5-1 with TRBJ2-7; D perhaps matches TRBD1 (7 bases). Trimming removed 0 bases from V and 7 bases from J, with 14 bases in between. The CDR3 is 14 residues long. The germline CDR1 and CDR2 sequences are SGHRS and YFSETQ. As DNA, the CDR3 is TGCGCCAGCAGCTTGGATCGGAGGGGGCTGGAGCAGTACTTC. Its protein is CASSLDRRGLEQYF.

The genes are TRBV14 and TRBJ2-7, with 10 bases fitting TRBD2. The germline V gene encodes CDR1 SGHDN and CDR2 FVKESK. After removal of 6 bases from V and 2 bases from J, the junction contained 1 base not matched to a gene. The CDR3 consists of 13 residues. In DNA form, the CDR3 reads TGTGCCAGCAGTCTAGCGGGAGCCTACGAGCAGTACTTC. Translated: CASSLAGAYEQYF. Supplemented by reference TRBV14 and TRBJ2-7, the full variable domain reads EAGVTQFPSHSVIEKGQTVTLRCDPISGHDNLYWYRRVMGKEIKFLLHFVKESKQDESGMPNNRFLAERTGGTYSTLKVQPAELEDSGVYFCASSLAGAYEQYFGPGTRLTVT.